One and the same sample provided the 10 T cell receptor beta chains below, sequenced in a study of blood T cell repertoires in COVID-19. The method was immunoSEQ multiplex PCR; TCRdb's version includes in-frame clones alone and lacks a portion of them. This sample has about 35,000 clones; approximately 89% occur once, and the top ten carry 35% to 50%. The sequenced material came from peripheral blood. These receptor sequences come from a human donor in a cohort sampled during active COVID-19.

The V gene is TRBV19, the J gene TRBJ2-5; weak D call: TRBD1 (5 bases). This CDR3 region has 14 residues. V dropped 7 bases and J dropped 1 base, with 13 bases sitting between them. Per germline, CDR1 LNHDA and CDR2 SQIVND (reference sequence). The CDR3 region is CASNTGGIQETQYF. For the CDR3, the DNA is TGTGCCAGTAATACAGGCGGAATCCAAGAGACCCAGTACTTC.

This clone has just one count. The V gene is TRBV28, the J gene TRBJ2-5; TRBD2 aligns across 11 bases. V lost 5 bases, J lost 5 bases, and 10 bases stayed unmatched. The CDR3 is 16 amino acids. Germline lookup yields CDR1 MDHEN and CDR2 SYDVKM. The CDR3 loop is CASSPTSGGLLETQYF. CDR3 sequence (DNA): TGTGCCAGCAGTCCTACTAGCGGGGGCCTCCTGGAGACCCAGTACTTC. The variable domain in full, completed from reference TRBV28 and TRBJ2-5, reads DVKVTQSSRYLVKRTGEKVFLECVQDMDHENMFWYRQDPGLGLRLIYFSYDVKMKEKGDIPEGYSVSREKKERFSLILESASTNQTSMYLCASSPTSGGLLETQYFGPGTRLLVL.

The rearrangement uses TRBV28 and TRBJ2-2, with D unresolved. Trimming removed 6 bases from V and 9 bases from J, with 17 bases in between. The germline CDR1 and CDR2 sequences are MDHEN and SYDVKM. The CDR3 has 14 amino acids. The CDR3 region has the DNA TGTGCCAGCAGGGGTCCCGGGTCCAGTTGGGAGCTGTTTTTT. Translated: CASRGPGSSWELFF. Full variable domain (remainder filled in from reference TRBV28 and TRBJ2-2): DVKVTQSSRYLVKRTGEKVFLECVQDMDHENMFWYRQDPGLGLRLIYFSYDVKMKEKGDIPEGYSVSREKKERFSLILESASTNQTSMYLCASRGPGSSWELFFGEGSRLTVL.

This sequence joins TRBV27 and TRBJ2-7; D unresolved. Trimming took 6 bases from V and 0 from J, leaving 15 bases between them. Germline V CDR1 and CDR2: MNHEY, SMNVEV (reference sequence). The CDR3 spans 15 residues. The CDR3 here is CASSPSQAGSYEQYF. The CDR3 coding sequence is TGTGCCAGCAGCCCCTCCCAAGCTGGCTCCTACGAGCAGTACTTC.

The J gene is TRBJ2-7, the V gene TRBV6-2 or TRBV6-3; D remains ambiguous. V was cut by 4 bases and J by 0 bases, with 16 bases left in between. This CDR3 has 16 residues. Germline V gene lookup returns CDR1 MNHEY and CDR2 SVGEGT. The CDR3 is CASSLSAPSGSYEQYF. In DNA, the CDR3 is TGTGCCAGCAGTTTATCGGCCCCCTCGGGCTCCTACGAGCAGTACTTC.

This clone was seen just once. The rearrangement joins TRBV11-2 to TRBJ2-3; no clear D gene. Germline-derived CDR1 and CDR2 are SGHAT and FQNNGV. Trimming left V 5 bases short and J 0 bases short, with 18 bases between. The CDR3 sequence is 17 residues long. The CDR3 coding sequence is TGTGCCAGCAGCCAATCAATCCTGGTGGCAAGCACAGATACGCAGTATTTT. Protein: CASSQSILVASTDTQYF.

This chain links TRBV4-3 with TRBJ2-2; TRBD1 aligns across 8 bases. V gave up 0 bases and J gave up 5 bases; unmatched junction bases: 5. This CDR3 region has 16 residues. CDR1 is LGHNA and CDR2 is YSLEER in the germline V gene. CDR3 sequence (DNA): TGCGCCAGCAGCCAAGACCGGGACAGGATTACCGGGGAGCTGTTTTTT. Its translation: CASSQDRDRITGELFF.

This rearrangement joins TRBV6-6 to TRBJ2-3; no firm D call. V was pared by 2 bases and J by 3 bases, with 12 bases between. The CDR3 spans 15 residues. Germline CDR1 MNHNY, CDR2 SVGAGI (reference sequence). This CDR3 is CASSYRHPGTDTQYF. CDR3 coding DNA: TGTGCCAGCAGTTACCGGCACCCCGGGACAGATACGCAGTATTTT.

V gene TRBV5-1 combines with J gene TRBJ1-4, with 10 bases fitting TRBD1. In germline, CDR1 is SGHRS, CDR2 YFSETQ. J lost 6 bases, V lost 4 bases, and 9 bases had no gene match. The CDR3 loop spans 16 amino acids. Written as DNA, the CDR3 is TGCGCCAGCAGCCTCTGGACAGGGGGGCTTGATGAAAAACTGTTTTTT. This translates into CASSLWTGGLDEKLFF.

This clone was picked up one time. This chain uses TRBV28 with TRBJ1-3; D uncertain. V gave up 8 bases and J gave up 0 bases, with 11 bases separating them. The CDR3 spans 14 residues. CDR1 is MDHEN, CDR2 SYDVKM, per germline. CDR3 in DNA: TGTGCCAGCCTAAACGGGGACTCTGGAAACACCATATATTTT. It specifies CASLNGDSGNTIYF.